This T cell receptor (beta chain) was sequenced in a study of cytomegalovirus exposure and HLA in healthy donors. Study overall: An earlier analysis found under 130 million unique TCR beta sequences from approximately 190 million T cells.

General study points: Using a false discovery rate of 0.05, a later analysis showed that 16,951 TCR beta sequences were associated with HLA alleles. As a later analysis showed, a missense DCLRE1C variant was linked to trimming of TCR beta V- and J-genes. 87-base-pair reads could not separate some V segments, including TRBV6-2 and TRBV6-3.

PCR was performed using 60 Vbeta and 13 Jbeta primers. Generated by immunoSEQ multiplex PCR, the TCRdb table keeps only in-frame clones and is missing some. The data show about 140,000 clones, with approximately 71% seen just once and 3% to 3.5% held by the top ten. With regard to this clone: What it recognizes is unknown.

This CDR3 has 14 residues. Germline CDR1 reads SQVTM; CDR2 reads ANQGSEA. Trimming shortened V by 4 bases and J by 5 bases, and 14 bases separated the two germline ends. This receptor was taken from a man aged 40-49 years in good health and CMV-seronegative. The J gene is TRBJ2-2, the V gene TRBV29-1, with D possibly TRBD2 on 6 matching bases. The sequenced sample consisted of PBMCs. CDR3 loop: CSVGFGGWTGELFF. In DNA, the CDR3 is TGCAGCGTTGGGTTCGGGGGATGGACCGGGGAGCTGTTTTTT.